The 2 T cell receptor beta chains below come from one sample, sequenced in a study of blood T cell repertoires in COVID-19. Sequencing was performed with immunoSEQ multiplex PCR; in TCRdb, only in-frame clones are kept and a portion is missing. The sample has 150,000 to 200,000 clones; 85% to 95% are singletons. Sample: peripheral blood. Receptors originate from a woman aged 55-70 years with COVID-19, enrolled during active disease.

The rearrangement joins TRBV2 to TRBJ1-3; no firm D call. The germline CDR1 and CDR2 sequences are SNHLY and FYNNEI. Deletions cut 4 bases from V and 0 bases from J, with 19 bases between. The CDR3 covers 18 residues. CDR3 nucleotide sequence: TGTGCCAGCAGTGGTACGGCCGACGGGGTGTACTCTGGAAACACCATATATTTT. Encoded protein: CASSGTADGVYSGNTIYF. The whole variable domain, remainder taken from reference TRBV2 and TRBJ1-3, is EPEVTQTPSHQVTQMGQEVILRCVPISNHLYFYWYRQILGQKVEFLVSFYNNEISEKSEIFDDQFSVERPDGSNFTLKIRSTKLEDSAMYFCASSGTADGVYSGNTIYFGEGSWLTVV.

The CDR3 loop reads CATEGQGDEQYF. The DNA for the CDR3 is TGTGCCACCGAGGGACAGGGGGACGAGCAGTACTTC. V gene TRBV7-9 combines with J gene TRBJ2-7, with 11 bases that match TRBD1. The V segment lost 10 bases and the J segment 5 bases; nucleotides outside the gene matches: 4. The CDR3 has 12 amino acids. The germline V gene encodes CDR1 SEHNR and CDR2 FQNEAQ (reference sequence).